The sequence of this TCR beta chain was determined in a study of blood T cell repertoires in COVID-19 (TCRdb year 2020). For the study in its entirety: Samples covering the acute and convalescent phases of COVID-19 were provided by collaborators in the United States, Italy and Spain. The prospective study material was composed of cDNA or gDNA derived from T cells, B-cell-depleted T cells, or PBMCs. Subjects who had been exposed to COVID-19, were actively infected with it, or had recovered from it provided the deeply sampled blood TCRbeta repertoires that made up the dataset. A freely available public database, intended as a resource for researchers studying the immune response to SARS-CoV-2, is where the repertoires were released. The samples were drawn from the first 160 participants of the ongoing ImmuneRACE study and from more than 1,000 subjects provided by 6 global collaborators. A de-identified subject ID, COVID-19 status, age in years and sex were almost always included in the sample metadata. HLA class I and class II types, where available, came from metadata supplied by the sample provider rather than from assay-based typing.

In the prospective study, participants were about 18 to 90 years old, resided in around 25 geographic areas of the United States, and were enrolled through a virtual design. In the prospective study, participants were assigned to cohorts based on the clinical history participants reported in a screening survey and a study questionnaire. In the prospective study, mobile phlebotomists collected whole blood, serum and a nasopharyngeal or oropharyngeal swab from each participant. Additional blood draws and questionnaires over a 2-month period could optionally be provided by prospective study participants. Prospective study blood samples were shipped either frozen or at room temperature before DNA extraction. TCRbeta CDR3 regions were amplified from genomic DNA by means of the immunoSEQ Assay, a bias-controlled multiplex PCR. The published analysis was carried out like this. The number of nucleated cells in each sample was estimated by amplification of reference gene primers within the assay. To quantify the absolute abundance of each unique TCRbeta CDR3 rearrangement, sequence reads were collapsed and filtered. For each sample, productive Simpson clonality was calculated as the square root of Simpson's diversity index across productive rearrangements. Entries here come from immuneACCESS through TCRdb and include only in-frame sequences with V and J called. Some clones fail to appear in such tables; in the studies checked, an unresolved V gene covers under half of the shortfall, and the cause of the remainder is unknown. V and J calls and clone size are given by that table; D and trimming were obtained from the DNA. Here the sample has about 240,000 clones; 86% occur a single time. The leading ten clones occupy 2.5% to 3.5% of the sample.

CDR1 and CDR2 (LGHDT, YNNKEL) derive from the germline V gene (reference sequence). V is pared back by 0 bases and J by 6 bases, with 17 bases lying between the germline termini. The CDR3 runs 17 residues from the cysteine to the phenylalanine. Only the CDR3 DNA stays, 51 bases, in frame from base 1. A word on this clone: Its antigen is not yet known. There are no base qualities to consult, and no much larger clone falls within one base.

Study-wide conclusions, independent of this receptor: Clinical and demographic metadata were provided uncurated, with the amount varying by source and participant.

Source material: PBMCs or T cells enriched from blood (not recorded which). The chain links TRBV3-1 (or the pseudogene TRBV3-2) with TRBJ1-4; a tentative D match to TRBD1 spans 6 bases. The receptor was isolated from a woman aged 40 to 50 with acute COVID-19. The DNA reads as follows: TGTGCCAGCAGCCAAGATTCACCTGGCGCAGGGGATGAAAAACTGTTTTTT. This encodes CASSQDSPGAGDEKLFF.